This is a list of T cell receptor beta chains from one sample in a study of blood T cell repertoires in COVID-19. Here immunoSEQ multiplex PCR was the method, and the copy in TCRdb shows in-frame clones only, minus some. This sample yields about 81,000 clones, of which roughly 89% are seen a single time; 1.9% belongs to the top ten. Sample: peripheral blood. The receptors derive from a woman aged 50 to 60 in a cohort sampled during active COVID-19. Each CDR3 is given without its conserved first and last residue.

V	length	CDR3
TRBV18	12	ASSPGQGGYGYT
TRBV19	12	AISDTGTRSPLH
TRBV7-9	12	ASALSGNNQPQH
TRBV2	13	ASRKETVFNEKLF
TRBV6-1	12	ASSEAQVREKLF
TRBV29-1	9	SAERYNEQF
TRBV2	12	AQGAARGTDTQY
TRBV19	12	ASSISKDSNEQY
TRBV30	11	APLLLNTGELF
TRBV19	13	ASRPDRVGANVLT
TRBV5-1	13	ASSLVLAGGYEQY
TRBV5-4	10	ASGTGSREAF
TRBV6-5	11	ASRLGPGNEQF
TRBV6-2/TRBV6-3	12	ASSSGQLSGGAF
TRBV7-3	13	ASSSGGTGQETQY
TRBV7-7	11	ASSPLSQETQY
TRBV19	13	ASRRQGATNEKLF
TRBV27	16	ASSRKLTLTRNADTQY
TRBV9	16	ASSGQGLAGTFTDTQY
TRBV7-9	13	ASSHPGTSTGELF
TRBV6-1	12	ASSGAGGRDTQY
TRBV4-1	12	ASSQEEETSPLH
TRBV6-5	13	ASSPGLAENYEQY
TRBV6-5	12	ASRAPGRSNIQY
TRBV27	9	ASSSTGELF
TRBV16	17	ASSQYQSIAQGHNQPQH
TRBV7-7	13	ASSPERGSTDTQY
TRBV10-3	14	AISESTSGGGETQY
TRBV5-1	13	ASSLEAGSYNEQF
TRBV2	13	ASSDSRRLNTEAF
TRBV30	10	AWGGQTYEQY
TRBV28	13	ASSPTGSGANVLT
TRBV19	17	ASSIPFGRSPTPNQPQH
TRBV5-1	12	ASSLDKSNEKLF
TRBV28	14	ASSLGGGATNEKLF
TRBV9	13	ASSVDSGPYYGYT
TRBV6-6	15	ASSPLLMGHSNQPQH
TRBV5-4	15	ASSPRGSVTGANVLT
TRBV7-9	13	ASSLGLAENNEQF
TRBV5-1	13	ASSLAGEIYNEQF
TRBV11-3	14	ASSLGLSGGTDTQY
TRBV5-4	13	ASSFGTSGYNEQF
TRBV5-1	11	ASSSGQGSEQY
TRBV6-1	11	ASSWGQRDVAF
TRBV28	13	ASSLGTRTSYEQY